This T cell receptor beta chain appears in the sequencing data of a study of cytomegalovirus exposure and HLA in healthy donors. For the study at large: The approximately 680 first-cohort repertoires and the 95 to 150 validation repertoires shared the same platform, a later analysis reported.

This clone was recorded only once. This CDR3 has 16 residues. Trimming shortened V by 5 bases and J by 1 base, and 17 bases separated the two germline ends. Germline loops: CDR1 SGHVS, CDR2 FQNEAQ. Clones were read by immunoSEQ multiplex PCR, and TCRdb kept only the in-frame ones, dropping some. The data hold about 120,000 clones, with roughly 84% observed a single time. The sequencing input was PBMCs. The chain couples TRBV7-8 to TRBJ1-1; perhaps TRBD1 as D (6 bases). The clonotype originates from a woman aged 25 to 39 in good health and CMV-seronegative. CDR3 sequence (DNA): TGTGCCAGCAGCCCCAGCTCCGGGACATGGAACACTGAAGCTTTCTTT. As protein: CASSPSSGTWNTEAFF.